A single sample gave rise to the 3 T cell receptor beta chains below, sequenced in a study of blood T cell repertoires in COVID-19 (dated by TCRdb to the early 2020s). Library creation used the immunoSEQ multiplex PCR assay. Entries here come from immuneACCESS through TCRdb and include only in-frame sequences with V and J called. Some clones fail to appear in such tables; in the studies checked, an unresolved V gene covers under half of the shortfall, and the cause of the remainder is unknown. In all, the sample holds more than 85,000 clones, and approximately 80% of those were seen once. The top ten hold about 15% of the sample. Input material: peripheral blood. These receptors were collected from a woman aged 55 to 70 with acute or convalescent COVID-19.

This clone was observed once. This rearrangement joins TRBV27 to TRBJ1-5; D is unresolved. Trimming pared 11 bases from V and 4 bases from J, leaving 9 bases between. The CDR3 is 11 amino acids. CDR1 and CDR2 (germline): MNHEY, SMNVEV (reference sequence). The CDR3 DNA sequence: TGTGCCTGCGGGTTAAATCAGCCCCAGCATTTT. It translates to CACGLNQPQHF.

The chain combines TRBV10-2 with TRBJ1-1; 12 bases are a match to TRBD1. Germline V CDR1 and CDR2: WSHSY, SAAADI. The CDR3 runs to 13 residues. The J segment lost 5 bases and the V segment lost 8 bases, leaving 3 bases of the junction unmatched. The CDR3 sequence: CASGTGGATEAFF. DNA for the CDR3: TGCGCCAGCGGGACAGGGGGCGCGACTGAAGCTTTCTTT.

V gene TRBV28 combines with J gene TRBJ2-2; D uncertain. The CDR3 is 16 amino acids. Germline-derived CDR1 and CDR2 are MDHEN and SYDVKM. Trimming left V 0 bases short and J 0 bases short, with 8 bases between. Here the CDR3 DNA reads TGTGCCAGCAGTTTATGGGGCCCAACGAACACCGGGGAGCTGTTTTTT. It is translated as CASSLWGPTNTGELFF.